The 10 T cell receptor beta chains reported below all come from one sample, sequenced in a study of cytomegalovirus exposure and HLA in healthy donors. This PCR relied on a set of 60 Vbeta primers and 13 Jbeta primers. TCRdb keeps only in-frame clones here, not all; method: immunoSEQ multiplex PCR. Among 140,000 to 150,000 clones, 60% to 75% were seen once, and the ten largest hold about 7%. The sample taken for sequencing was PBMCs. The receptors were sampled from a man aged 30-40 years in good health and CMV-seronegative.

The rearrangement joins TRBV28 to TRBJ2-7; 9 bases are shared with TRBD2. CDR1 MDHEN and CDR2 SYDVKM come from the germline V gene. The CDR3 covers 18 residues. Unmatched junction bases numbered 19, after V lost 8 bases and J lost 2 bases. The CDR3 reads CASEGQGRPSGVPYEQYF. The DNA for the CDR3 is TGTGCCAGCGAGGGGCAGGGAAGGCCTAGCGGGGTTCCCTACGAGCAGTACTTC.

This clone has just a few counts. The J gene is TRBJ2-5, the V gene TRBV7-3; 14 bases are shared with TRBD2. The trim removed 4 bases at V and 3 bases at J, leaving 1 base unmatched. This CDR3 is built from 15 residues. Germline lookup yields CDR1 SGHTA and CDR2 FQGTGA. The DNA for the CDR3 is TGTGCCAGCAGCTCGGGACTAGCGGGGGAAGAGACCCAGTACTTC. This gives the protein CASSSGLAGEETQYF.

The V call is TRBV6-5, the J call TRBJ2-5, with 7 positions matching TRBD1. V was clipped by 5 bases and J by 6 bases; unmatched bases: 6. CDR1 is MNHEY and CDR2 is SVGAGI in the germline V gene. The CDR3 consists of 13 residues. Here the CDR3 DNA reads TGTGCCAGCAGTAAGACAGGGATCAAGACCCAGTACTTC. This codes for CASSKTGIKTQYF.

The gene calls are TRBV4-1 and TRBJ1-6; no definite D call. The CDR3 extends over 16 amino acids. CDR1 is MGHRA and CDR2 is YSYEKL in the germline V gene. The V gene lost 3 bases and the J gene lost 9 bases, with 18 bases spanning the gap. CDR3 coding DNA: TGCGCCAGCAGCCAGTTCCCACGGGGTAGTGGTTCACCCCTCCACTTT. Its protein is CASSQFPRGSGSPLHF.

The chain is built from TRBV27 and TRBJ2-1, with 12 bases that match TRBD2. This CDR3 is 17 amino acids long. Germline V gene lookup returns CDR1 MNHEY and CDR2 SMNVEV (reference sequence). V lost 2 bases and J lost 8; bases outside the gene matches: 10. CDR3 coding DNA: TGTGCCAGCAGTTTAACTAGCGGGAGGCTCCTGGGCTATGAGCAGTTCTTC. It codes for CASSLTSGRLLGYEQFF.

The chain is built from TRBV28 and TRBJ1-2; D perhaps matches TRBD1 (6 bases). The V end was cut by 6 bases, the J end by 6 bases, with 26 bases between. From germline, CDR1 is MDHEN and CDR2 SYDVKM. The CDR3 consists of 17 residues. The CDR3 loop reads CASSPQMFTGTGNGYTF. The CDR3 nucleotides are TGTGCCAGCAGCCCACAAATGTTTACCGGAACAGGGAATGGCTACACCTTC.

This chain uses TRBV9 with TRBJ2-7; D gene ambiguous. Looked up from germline, CDR1 is SGDLS and CDR2 is YYNGEE. This CDR3 is 12 amino acids long. V lost 0 bases and J lost 6, with 7 bases in between. For the CDR3, the DNA is TGTGCCAGCAGCGTAGGCGGCGGCGAGCAGTACTTC. Translated, it gives CASSVGGGEQYF.

The rearrangement joins TRBV30 to TRBJ1-2; 11 nucleotides line up with TRBD1. There are 16 residues in the CDR3. Trimming took 2 bases from V and 4 from J; bases not matched to a gene: 9. Germline CDR1 and CDR2: GTSNPN and SVGIG (reference sequence). The CDR3, as DNA: TGTGCCTGGAGTCGTACCCGGACAGGGGGCAGCTATGGCTACACCTTC. Translating it yields CAWSRTRTGGSYGYTF.

This clone was recorded a few times. The V gene is TRBV6-1, the J gene TRBJ2-1; TRBD2 aligns across 12 bases. CDR1 is MNHNS and CDR2 is SASEGT in the germline V gene. Trimming took 7 bases from V and 7 from J; bases not matched to a gene: 8. The CDR3 runs to 15 residues. CDR3 in amino acids: CASTRGLAGGNEQFF. In nucleotides, the CDR3 is TGTGCCAGCACCCGGGGGCTAGCGGGAGGGAATGAGCAGTTCTTC.

The V gene is TRBV19, the J gene TRBJ2-7; tentatively, D is TRBD2 (5 bases). The CDR3 totals 16 residues. The V and J ends lost 0 bases and 3 bases respectively, with 15 bases between them. The V gene's germline CDR1 is LNHDA and CDR2 SQIVND (reference sequence). This chain's CDR3 is CASSIEGFEGLYEQYF. CDR3 coding DNA: TGTGCCAGTAGTATAGAGGGCTTTGAGGGCCTCTACGAGCAGTACTTC. The full variable domain, with the rest looked up from reference TRBV19 and TRBJ2-7, is DGGITQSPKYLFRKEGQNVTLSCEQNLNHDAMYWYRQDPGQGLRLIYYSQIVNDFQKGDIAEGYSVSREKKESFPLTVTSAQKNPTAFYLCASSIEGFEGLYEQYFGPGTRLTVT.